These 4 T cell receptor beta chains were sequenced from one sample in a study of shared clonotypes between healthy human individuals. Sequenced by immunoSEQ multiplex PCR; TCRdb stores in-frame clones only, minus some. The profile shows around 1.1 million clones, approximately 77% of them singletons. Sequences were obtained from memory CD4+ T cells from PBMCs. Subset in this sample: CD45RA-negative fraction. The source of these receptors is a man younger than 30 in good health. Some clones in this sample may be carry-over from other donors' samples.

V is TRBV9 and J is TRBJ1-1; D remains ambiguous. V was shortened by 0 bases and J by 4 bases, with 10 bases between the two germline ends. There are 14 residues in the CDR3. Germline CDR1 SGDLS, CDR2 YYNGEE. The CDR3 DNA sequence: TGTGCCAGCAGCGTAGTCGGCTGGAGCACTGAAGCTTTCTTT. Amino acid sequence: CASSVVGWSTEAFF.

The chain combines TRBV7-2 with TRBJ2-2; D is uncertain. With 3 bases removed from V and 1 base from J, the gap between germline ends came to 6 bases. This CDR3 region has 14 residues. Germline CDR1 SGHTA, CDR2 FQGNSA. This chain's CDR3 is CASSFMMNTGELFF. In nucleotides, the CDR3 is TGTGCCAGCAGCTTTATGATGAACACCGGGGAGCTGTTTTTT.

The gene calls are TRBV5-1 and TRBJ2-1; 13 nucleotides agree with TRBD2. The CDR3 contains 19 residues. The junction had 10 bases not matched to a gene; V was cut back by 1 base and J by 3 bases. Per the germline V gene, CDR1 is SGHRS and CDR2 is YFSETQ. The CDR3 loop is CASSLTGGGLAGDYNEQFF. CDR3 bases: TGCGCCAGCAGCTTGACGGGTGGTGGACTAGCGGGAGACTACAATGAGCAGTTCTTC.

CDR3 DNA sequence: TGTGCCAGTGACCCAGGACAGGGCGGGGGCTACACCTTC. It specifies CASDPGQGGGYTF. The chain uses TRBV19 and TRBJ1-2; 8 bases agree with TRBD1. CDR1 is LNHDA and CDR2 is SQIVND in the germline V gene (reference sequence). V shed 8 bases, J shed 8 bases, and the junction held 10 bases outside the gene matches. This CDR3 region has 13 residues.